These T cell receptor beta chains were read from a single sample in a study of spatial heterogeneity in lung cancer. Each CDR3 protein gets one entry after TCRdb re-called the 5' RACE reads with MiXCR. Seen here are 20,000 to 25,000 distinct CDR3 sequences, about 4.9% observed once, and the top ten hold about 37%. The sample consisted of PBMCs, taken at surgery. The receptors originated from a male donor with early-stage non-small cell lung cancer. Both conserved end residues are trimmed from each CDR3. Clone size is shown for a subset of rows, as once, few, many or a class of expanded clone.

v_call	clone_size	cdr3_aa
TRBV20-1	many	SARGGDTQY
TRBV20-1	many	SEGGTNEKLF
TRBV7-2	.	ASSWGVGTQY
TRBV30	many	AWSRPFLARTDTQY
TRBV12-3/TRBV12-4	.	ASSLNPGGGSYNSPLH
TRBV7-2	many	ASSLGRNQETQY
TRBV11-1	many	ASSLVGNTEAF
TRBV6-1	many	ASSYSHSSAGGTDTQY
TRBV2	many	AGSTEMNTEAF
TRBV28	many	ASSATSGVPYEQY